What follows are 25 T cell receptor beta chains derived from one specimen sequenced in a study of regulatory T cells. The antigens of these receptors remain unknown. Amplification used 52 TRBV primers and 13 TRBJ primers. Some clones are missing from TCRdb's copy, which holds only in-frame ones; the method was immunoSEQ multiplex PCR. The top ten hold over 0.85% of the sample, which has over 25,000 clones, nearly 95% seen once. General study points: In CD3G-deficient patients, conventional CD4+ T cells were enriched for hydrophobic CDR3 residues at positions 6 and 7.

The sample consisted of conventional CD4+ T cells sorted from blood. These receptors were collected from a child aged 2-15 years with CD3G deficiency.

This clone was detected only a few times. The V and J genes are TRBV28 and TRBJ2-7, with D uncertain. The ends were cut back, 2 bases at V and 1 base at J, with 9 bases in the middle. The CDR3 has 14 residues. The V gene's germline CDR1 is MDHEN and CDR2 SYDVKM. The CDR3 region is CASSLALGSYEQYF. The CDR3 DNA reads TGTGCCAGCAGTTTAGCGCTAGGATCCTACGAGCAGTACTTC.

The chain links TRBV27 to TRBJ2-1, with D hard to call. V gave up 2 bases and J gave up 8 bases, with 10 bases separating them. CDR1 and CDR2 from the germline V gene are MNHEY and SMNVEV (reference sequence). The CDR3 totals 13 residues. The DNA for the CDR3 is TGTGCCAGCAGTTTAAAAAAAGGCGATGAGCAGTTCTTC. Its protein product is CASSLKKGDEQFF.

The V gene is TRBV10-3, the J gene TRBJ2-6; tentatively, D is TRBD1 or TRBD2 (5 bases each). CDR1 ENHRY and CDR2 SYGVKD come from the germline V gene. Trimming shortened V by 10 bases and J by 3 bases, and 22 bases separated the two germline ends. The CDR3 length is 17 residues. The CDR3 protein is CATSRDPRVGGANVLTF. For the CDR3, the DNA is TGTGCCACCAGCCGGGACCCAAGGGTCGGTGGGGCCAACGTCCTGACTTTC.

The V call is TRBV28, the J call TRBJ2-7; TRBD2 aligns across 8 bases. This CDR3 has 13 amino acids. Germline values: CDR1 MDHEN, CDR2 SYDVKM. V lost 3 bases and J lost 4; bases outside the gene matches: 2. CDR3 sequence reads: CASSFASGYEQYF. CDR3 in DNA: TGTGCCAGCAGTTTTGCTAGCGGGTACGAGCAGTACTTC.

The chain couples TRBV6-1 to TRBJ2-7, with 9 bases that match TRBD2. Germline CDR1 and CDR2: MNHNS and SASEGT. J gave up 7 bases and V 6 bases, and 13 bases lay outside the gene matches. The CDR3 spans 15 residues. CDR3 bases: TGTGCCAGCAGGGCATCCACAGCGGGAGGAAGTGAGCAGTACTTC. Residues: CASRASTAGGSEQYF.

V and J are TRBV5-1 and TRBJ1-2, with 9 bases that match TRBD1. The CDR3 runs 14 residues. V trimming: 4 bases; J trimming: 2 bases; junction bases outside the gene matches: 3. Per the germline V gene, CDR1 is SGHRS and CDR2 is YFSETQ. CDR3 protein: CASSEGQGNYGYTF. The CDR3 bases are TGCGCCAGCAGCGAAGGACAGGGGAACTATGGCTACACCTTC.

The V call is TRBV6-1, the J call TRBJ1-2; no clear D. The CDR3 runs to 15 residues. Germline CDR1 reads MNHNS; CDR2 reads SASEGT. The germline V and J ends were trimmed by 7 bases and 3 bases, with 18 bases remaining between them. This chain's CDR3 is CASTKEGWLHYGYTF. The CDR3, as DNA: TGTGCCAGCACCAAGGAGGGTTGGCTGCACTATGGCTACACCTTC.

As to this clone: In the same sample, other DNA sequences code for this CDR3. This CDR3 reads CASSLGASGGPYEQYF. The DNA of the CDR3 is TGCGCCAGCAGCTTGGGCGCTAGCGGCGGACCCTACGAGCAGTACTTC. V usage is TRBV5-1 and J usage is TRBJ2-7; 7 nucleotides line up with TRBD2. Germline lookup yields CDR1 SGHRS and CDR2 YFSETQ. This CDR3 is 16 amino acids long. Trimming took 0 bases from V and 2 from J; bases not matched to a gene: 8.

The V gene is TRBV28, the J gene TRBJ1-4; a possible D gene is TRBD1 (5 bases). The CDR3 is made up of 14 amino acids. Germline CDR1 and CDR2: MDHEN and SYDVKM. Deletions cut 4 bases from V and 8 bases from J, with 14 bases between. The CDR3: CASSYYRSGEKLFF. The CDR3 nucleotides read TGTGCCAGCAGTTACTACAGGTCGGGGGAAAAACTGTTTTTT.

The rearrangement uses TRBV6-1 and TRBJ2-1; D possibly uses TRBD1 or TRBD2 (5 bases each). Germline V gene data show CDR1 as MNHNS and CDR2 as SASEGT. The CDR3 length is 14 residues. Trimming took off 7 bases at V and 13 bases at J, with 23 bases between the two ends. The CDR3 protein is CASTPRAGAPPQFF. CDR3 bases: TGTGCCAGCACTCCGCGTGCCGGGGCCCCCCCCCAGTTCTTC.

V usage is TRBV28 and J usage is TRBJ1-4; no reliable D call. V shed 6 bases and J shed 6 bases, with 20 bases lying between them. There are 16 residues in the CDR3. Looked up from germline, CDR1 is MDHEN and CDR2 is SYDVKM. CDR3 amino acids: CASSRSPGRVDEKLFF. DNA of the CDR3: TGTGCCAGCAGCAGAAGCCCTGGCAGAGTGGATGAAAAACTGTTTTTT. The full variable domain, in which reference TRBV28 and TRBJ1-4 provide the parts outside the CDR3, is DVKVTQSSRYLVKRTGEKVFLECVQDMDHENMFWYRQDPGLGLRLIYFSYDVKMKEKGDIPEGYSVSREKKERFSLILESASTNQTSMYLCASSRSPGRVDEKLFFGSGTQLSVL.

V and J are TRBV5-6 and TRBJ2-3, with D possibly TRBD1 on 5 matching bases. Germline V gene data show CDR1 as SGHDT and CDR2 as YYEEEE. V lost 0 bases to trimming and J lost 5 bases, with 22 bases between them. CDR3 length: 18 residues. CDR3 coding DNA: TGTGCCAGCAGCTTGGGGACACGGCAGGCAGACTCGGGAGATACGCAGTATTTT. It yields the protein CASSLGTRQADSGDTQYF. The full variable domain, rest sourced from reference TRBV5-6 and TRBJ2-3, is DAGVTQSPTHLIKTRGQQVTLRCSPKSGHDTVSWYQQALGQGPQFIFQYYEEEERQRGNFPDRFSGHQFPNYSSELNVNALLLGDSALYLCASSLGTRQADSGDTQYFGPGTRLTVL.

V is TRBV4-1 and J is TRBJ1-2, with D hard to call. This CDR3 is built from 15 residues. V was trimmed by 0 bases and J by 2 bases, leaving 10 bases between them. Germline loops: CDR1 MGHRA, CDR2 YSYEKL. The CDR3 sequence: CASSQEPQANYGYTF. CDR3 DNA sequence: TGCGCCAGCAGCCAAGAGCCCCAAGCCAACTATGGCTACACCTTC.

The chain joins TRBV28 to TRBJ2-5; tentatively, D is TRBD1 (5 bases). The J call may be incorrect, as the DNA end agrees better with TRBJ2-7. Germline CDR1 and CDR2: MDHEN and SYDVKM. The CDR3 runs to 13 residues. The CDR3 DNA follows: TGTGCTAGCCAGGGCCCGTTCCACTACGAGCAGTACTTC. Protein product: CASQGPFHYEQYF.

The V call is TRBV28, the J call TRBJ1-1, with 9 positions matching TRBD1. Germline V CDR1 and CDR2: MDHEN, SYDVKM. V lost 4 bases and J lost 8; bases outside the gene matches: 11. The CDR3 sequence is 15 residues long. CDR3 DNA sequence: TGTGCCAGCAGTTCCCCGACAACAGGGGGCCAGGAAGCTTTCTTT. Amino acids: CASSSPTTGGQEAFF.

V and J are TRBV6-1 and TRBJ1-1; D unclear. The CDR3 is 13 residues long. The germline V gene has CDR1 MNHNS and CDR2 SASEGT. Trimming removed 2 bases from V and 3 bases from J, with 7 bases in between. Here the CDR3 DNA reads TGTGCCAGCAGTGAATTTGCTCACACTGAAGCTTTCTTT. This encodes CASSEFAHTEAFF.

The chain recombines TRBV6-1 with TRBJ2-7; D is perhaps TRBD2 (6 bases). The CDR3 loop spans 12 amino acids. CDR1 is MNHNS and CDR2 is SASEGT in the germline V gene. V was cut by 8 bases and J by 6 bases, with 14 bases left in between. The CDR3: CASWTGAGEQYF. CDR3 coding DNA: TGTGCCAGCTGGACGGGAGCGGGCGAGCAGTACTTC.

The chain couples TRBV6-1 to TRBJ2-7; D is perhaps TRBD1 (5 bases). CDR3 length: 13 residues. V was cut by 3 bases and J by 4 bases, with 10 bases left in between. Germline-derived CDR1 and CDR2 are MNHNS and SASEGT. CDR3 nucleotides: TGTGCCAGCAGTGAGCAGGGTTGGTACGAGCAGTACTTC. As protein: CASSEQGWYEQYF.

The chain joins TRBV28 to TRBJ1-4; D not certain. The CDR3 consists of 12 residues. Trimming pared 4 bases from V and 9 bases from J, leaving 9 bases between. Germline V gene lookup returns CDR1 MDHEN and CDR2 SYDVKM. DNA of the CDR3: TGTGCCAGCAGTTCCGGCAGACAAAAACTGTTTTTT. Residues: CASSSGRQKLFF.

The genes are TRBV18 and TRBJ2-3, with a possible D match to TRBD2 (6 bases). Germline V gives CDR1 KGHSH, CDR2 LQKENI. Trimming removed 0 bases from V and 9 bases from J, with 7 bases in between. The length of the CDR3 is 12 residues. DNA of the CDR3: TGTGCCAGCTCACCACCTGGGGGGACGCAGTATTTT. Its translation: CASSPPGGTQYF.

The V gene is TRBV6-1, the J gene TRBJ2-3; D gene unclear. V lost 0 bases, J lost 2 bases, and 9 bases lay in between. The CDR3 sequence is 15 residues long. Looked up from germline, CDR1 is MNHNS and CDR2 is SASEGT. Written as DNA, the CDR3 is TGTGCCAGCAGTGAAGCCTATCGACTCACAGATACGCAGTATTTT. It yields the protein CASSEAYRLTDTQYF.

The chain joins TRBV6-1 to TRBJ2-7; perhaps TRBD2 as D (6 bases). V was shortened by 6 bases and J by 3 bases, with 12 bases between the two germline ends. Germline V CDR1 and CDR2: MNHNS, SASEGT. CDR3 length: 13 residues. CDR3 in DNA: TGTGCCAGCAGGGAGGGACTTCTCTACGAGCAGTACTTC. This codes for CASREGLLYEQYF.

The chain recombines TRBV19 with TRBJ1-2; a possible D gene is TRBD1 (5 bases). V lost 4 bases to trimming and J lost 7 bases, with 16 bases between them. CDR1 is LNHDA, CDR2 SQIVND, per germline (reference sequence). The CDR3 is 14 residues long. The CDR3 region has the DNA TGTGCCAGTAGTACGTCCTCCGGGACCATTGGCTACACCTTC. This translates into CASSTSSGTIGYTF.

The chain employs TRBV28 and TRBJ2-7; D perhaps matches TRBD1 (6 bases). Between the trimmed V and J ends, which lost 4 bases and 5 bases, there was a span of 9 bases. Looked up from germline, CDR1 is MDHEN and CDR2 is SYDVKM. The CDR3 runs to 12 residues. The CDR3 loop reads CASSSTGNEQYF. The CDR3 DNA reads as TGTGCCAGCAGTTCAACAGGGAACGAGCAGTACTTC. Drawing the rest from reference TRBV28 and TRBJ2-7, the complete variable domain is DVKVTQSSRYLVKRTGEKVFLECVQDMDHENMFWYRQDPGLGLRLIYFSYDVKMKEKGDIPEGYSVSREKKERFSLILESASTNQTSMYLCASSSTGNEQYFGPGTRLTVT.

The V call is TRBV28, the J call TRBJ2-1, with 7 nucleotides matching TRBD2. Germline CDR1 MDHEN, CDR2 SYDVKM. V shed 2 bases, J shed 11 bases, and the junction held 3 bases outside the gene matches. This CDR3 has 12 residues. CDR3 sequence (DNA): TGTGCCAGCAGTTTACGTAGCGGGCAGCAGTTCTTC. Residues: CASSLRSGQQFF.